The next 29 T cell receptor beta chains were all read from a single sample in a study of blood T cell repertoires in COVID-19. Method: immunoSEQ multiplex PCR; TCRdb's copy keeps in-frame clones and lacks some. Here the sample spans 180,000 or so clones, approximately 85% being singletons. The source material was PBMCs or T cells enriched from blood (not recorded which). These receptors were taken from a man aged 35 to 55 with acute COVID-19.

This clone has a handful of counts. The chain's CDR3 is CATSDAGPTGETQYF. Here the CDR3 DNA reads TGTGCCACCAGTGATGCGGGCCCGACCGGAGAGACCCAGTACTTC. The chain employs TRBV24-1 and TRBJ2-5; possibly TRBD2 for D (5 bases). This CDR3 has 15 residues. Trimming pared 3 bases from V and 4 bases from J, leaving 14 bases between. CDR1 and CDR2 from the germline V gene are KGHDR and SFDVKD.

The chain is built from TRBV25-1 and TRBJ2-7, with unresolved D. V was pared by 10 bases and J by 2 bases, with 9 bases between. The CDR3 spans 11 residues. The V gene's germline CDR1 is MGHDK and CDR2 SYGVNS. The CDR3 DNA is TGTGCCACCCACTCGCCCTACGAGCAGTACTTC. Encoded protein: CATHSPYEQYF.

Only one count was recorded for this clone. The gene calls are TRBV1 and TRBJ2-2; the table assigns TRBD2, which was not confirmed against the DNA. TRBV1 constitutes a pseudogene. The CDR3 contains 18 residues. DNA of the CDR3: TGCACCAGCAGCCAAGAAAAATCGGGAGGGCCTGGCACCGGGGAGCTGTTTTTT. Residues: CTSSQEKSGGPGTGELFF.

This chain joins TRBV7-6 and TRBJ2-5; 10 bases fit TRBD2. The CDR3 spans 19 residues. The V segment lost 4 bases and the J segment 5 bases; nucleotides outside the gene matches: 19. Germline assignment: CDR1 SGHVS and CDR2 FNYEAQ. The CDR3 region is CASSSSVGWSGRAHETQYF. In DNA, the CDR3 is TGTGCCAGCAGCTCAAGCGTGGGTTGGAGCGGGAGGGCCCACGAGACCCAGTACTTC.

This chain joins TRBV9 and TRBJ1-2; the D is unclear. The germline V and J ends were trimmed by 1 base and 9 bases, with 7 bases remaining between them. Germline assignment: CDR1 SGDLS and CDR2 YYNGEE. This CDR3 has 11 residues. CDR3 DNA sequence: TGTGCCAGCAGCGTATACAGCCGCTACACCTTC. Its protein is CASSVYSRYTF.

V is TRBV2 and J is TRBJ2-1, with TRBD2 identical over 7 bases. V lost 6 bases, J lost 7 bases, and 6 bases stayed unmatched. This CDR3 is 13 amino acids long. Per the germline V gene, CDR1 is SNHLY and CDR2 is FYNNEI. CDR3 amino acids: CASSRLALNEQFF. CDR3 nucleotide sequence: TGTGCCAGCAGCCGACTAGCCCTTAATGAGCAGTTCTTC.

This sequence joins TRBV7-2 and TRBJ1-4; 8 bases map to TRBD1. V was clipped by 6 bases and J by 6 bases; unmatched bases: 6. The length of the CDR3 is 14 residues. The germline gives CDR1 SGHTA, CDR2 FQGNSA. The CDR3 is CASRRQGIDEKLFF. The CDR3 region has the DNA TGTGCCAGCAGACGACAGGGGATCGATGAAAAACTGTTTTTT.

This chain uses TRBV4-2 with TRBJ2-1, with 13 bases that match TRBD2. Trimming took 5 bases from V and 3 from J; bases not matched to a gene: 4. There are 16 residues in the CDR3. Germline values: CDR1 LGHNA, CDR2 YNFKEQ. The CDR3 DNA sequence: TGTGCCAGCAGCTACCGGACTAGCGGGAGCTACAATGAGCAGTTCTTC. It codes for CASSYRTSGSYNEQFF.

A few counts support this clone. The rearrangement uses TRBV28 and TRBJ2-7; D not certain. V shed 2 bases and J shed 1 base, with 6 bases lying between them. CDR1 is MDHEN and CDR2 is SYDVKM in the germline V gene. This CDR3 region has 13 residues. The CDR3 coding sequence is TGTGCCAGCAGTTTAGTCGGTTCCTACGAGCAGTACTTC. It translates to CASSLVGSYEQYF. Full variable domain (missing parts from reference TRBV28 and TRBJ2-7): DVKVTQSSRYLVKRTGEKVFLECVQDMDHENMFWYRQDPGLGLRLIYFSYDVKMKEKGDIPEGYSVSREKKERFSLILESASTNQTSMYLCASSLVGSYEQYFGPGTRLTVT.

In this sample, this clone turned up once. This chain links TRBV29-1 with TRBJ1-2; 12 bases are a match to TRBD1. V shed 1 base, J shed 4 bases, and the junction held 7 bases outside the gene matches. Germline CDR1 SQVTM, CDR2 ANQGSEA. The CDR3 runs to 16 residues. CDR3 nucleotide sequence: TGCAGCGTTGAAGGAGGGACAGGGGGCCAGACCTATGGCTACACCTTC. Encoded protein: CSVEGGTGGQTYGYTF.

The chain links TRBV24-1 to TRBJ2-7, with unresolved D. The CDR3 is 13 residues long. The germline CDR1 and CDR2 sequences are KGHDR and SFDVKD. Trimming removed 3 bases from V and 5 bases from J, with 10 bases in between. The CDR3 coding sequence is TGTGCCACCAGTGATACCGACCGGGACGAGCAGTACTTC. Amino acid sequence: CATSDTDRDEQYF.

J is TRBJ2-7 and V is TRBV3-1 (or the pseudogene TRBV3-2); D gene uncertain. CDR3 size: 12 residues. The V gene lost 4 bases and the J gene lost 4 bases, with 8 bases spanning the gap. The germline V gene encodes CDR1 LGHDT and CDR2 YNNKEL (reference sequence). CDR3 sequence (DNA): TGTGCCAGCAGCCTAGCCGTGTACGAGCAGTACTTC. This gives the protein CASSLAVYEQYF.

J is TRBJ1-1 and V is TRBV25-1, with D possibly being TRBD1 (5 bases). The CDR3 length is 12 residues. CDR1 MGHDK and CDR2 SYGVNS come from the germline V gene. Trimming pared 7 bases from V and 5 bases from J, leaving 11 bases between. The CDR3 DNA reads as TGTGCCAGCAAAAGGGGTGAAACTGAAGCTTTCTTT. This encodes CASKRGETEAFF.

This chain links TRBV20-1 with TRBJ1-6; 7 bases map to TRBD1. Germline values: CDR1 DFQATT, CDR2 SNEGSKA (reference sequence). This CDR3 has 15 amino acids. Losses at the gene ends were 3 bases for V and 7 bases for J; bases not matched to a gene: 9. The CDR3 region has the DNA TGCAGTGCTAGTCAATCGTGGGACAGCAATTCACCCCTCCACTTT. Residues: CSASQSWDSNSPLHF.

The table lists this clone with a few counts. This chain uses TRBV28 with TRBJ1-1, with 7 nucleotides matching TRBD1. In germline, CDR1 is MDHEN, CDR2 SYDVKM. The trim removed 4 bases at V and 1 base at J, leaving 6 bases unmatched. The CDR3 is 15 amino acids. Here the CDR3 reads CASSSQGRGNTEAFF. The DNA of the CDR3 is TGTGCCAGCAGTTCACAGGGGAGAGGGAACACTGAAGCTTTCTTT.

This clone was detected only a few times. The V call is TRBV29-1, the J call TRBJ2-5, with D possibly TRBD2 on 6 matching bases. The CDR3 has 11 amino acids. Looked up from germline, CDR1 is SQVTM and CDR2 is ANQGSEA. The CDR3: CSSGNQETQYF. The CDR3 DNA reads TGCAGTAGCGGAAACCAAGAGACCCAGTACTTC.

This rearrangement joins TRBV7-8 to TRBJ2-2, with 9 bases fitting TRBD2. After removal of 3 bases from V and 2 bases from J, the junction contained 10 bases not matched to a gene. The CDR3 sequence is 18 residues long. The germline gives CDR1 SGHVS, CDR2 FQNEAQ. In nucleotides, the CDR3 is TGTGCCAGCAGCTTCGTGGTAGGGCTAGCGGGAAACACCGGGGAGCTGTTTTTT. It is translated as CASSFVVGLAGNTGELFF.

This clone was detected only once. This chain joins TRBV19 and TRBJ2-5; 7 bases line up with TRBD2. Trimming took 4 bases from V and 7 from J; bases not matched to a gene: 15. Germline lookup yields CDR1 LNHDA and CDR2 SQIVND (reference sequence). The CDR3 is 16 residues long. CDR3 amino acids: CASSTASSREWRTQYF. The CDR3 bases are TGTGCCAGTAGTACCGCCTCGTCGCGGGAGTGGCGGACCCAGTACTTC.

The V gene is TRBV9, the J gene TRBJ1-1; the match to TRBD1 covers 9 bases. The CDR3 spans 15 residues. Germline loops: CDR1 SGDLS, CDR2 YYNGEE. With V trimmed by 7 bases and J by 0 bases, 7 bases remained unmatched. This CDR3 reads CASVPGTGLNTEAFF. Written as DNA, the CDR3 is TGTGCCAGCGTCCCGGGGACAGGGTTGAACACTGAAGCTTTCTTT.

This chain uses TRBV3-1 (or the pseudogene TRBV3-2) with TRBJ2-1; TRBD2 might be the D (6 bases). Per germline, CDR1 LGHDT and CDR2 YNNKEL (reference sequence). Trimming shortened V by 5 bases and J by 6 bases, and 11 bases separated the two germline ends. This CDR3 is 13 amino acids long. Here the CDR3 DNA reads TGTGCCAGCAGCTTGGAGGGAGGCAATGAGCAGTTCTTC. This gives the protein CASSLEGGNEQFF.

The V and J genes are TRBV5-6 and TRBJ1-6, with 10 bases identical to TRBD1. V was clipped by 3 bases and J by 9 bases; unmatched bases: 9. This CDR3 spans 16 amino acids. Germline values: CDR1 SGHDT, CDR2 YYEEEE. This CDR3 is CASSYFPDRGRSPLHF. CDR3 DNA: TGTGCCAGCAGCTATTTTCCCGACAGGGGGCGTTCACCCCTCCACTTT.

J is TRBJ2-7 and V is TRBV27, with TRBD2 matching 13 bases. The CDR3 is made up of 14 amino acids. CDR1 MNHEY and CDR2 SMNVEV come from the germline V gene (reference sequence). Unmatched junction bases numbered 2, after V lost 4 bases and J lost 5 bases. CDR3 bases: TGTGCCAGCAGTTGGACTAGCGGGAGTGACGAGCAGTACTTC. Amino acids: CASSWTSGSDEQYF.

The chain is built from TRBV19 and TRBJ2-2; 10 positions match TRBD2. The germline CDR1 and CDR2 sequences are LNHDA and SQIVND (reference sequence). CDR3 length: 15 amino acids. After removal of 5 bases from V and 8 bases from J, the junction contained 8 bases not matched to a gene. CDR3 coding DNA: TGTGCCAGTAGTTCCCTAGCGGGAGTACGGGGGGAGCTGTTTTTT. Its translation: CASSSLAGVRGELFF.

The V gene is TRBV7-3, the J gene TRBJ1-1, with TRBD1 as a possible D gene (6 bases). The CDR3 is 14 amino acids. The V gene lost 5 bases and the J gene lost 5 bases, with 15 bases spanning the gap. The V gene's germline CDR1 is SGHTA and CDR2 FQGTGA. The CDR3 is CASSRQQGGTEAFF. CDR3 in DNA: TGTGCCAGCAGCCGACAACAGGGAGGGACTGAAGCTTTCTTT.

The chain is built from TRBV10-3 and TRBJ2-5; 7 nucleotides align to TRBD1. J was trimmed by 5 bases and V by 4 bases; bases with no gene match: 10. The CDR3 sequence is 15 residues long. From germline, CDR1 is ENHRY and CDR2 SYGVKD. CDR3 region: CAISGLEGGGETQYF. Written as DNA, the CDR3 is TGTGCCATCAGTGGTCTCGAAGGGGGCGGGGAGACCCAGTACTTC.

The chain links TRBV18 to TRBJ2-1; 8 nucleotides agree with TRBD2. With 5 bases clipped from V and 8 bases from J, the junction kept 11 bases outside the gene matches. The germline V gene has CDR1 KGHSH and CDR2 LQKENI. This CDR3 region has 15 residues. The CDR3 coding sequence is TGTGCCAGCTCAAGACTAGCGAACCAGAGGGATGAGCAGTTCTTC. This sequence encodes CASSRLANQRDEQFF.

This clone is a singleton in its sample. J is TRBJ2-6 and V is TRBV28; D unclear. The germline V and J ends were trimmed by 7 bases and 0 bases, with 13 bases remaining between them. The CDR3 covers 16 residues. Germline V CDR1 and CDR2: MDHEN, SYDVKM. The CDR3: CASTFRSYSGANVLTF. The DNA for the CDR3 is TGTGCCAGCACCTTCCGTTCCTACTCTGGGGCCAACGTCCTGACTTTC.

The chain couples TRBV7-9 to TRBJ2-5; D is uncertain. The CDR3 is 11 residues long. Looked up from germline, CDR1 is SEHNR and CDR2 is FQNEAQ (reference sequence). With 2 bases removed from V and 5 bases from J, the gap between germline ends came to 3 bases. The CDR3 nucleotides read TGTGCCAGCAGCTTAAGCGAGACCCAGTACTTC. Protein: CASSLSETQYF.

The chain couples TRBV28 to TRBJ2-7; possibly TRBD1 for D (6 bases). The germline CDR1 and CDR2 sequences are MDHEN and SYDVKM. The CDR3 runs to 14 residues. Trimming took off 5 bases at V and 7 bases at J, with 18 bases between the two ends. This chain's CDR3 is CASSATEQGWEQYF. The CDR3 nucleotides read TGTGCCAGCAGTGCCACCGAACAGGGTTGGGAGCAGTACTTC.